This TCR beta chain was found in a study of shared clonotypes between healthy human individuals. V was pared by 5 bases and J by 11 bases, with 18 bases between. CDR3 size: 13 residues. Per germline, CDR1 MRHNA and CDR2 SNTAGT. This clone was found a few times. Its target is not known. Whole-study results and caveats: Measured sharing among donors was expected to vary with sequencing depth.

Assay execution took place at the deep level. Sequencing was performed on unsorted PBMC DNA using ten immunoSEQ deep assay plates. The data were produced by immunoSEQ multiplex PCR, yet TCRdb's version contains in-frame clones alone and is incomplete. This table holds roughly 500,000 clones, 65% to 85% found once. The V call is TRBV6-4, the J call TRBJ2-5, with D hard to call. This TCR derives from a woman between 40 and 55 years old in good health. Some clones in this sample may be carry-over from other donors' samples. The sample comprised PBMCs. CDR3 DNA sequence: TGTGCCAGCAGTAATGAGGAAGGTTCAGAGCAGTACTTC. Translation gives CASSNEEGSEQYF.